The 5 T cell receptor beta chains in this list originate from one sample, sequenced in a study of a mutant IDH1 vaccine in newly diagnosed glioma. Described time point: week 23, last vaccination. Alongside topical imiquimod, each dose of vaccine comprised 300 ug of mutant IDH1 20-mer peptide. The antigens these receptors bind are not known. Assay used: immunoSEQ multiplex PCR; TCRdb lists only in-frame clones, some missing. The data show about 44,000 clones, approximately 90% seen once. The sample in question was PBMCs, obtained from a glioma patient whose treatment included an IDH1 peptide vaccine. Every receptor here comes from a man in his fifties with glioma.

The V and J genes are TRBV27 and TRBJ2-1; maybe TRBD2 (6 bases). The ends were cut back, 3 bases at V and 6 bases at J, with 9 bases in the middle. The CDR3 contains 13 residues. Germline V CDR1 and CDR2: MNHEY, SMNVEV (reference sequence). The CDR3 reads CASSFAGRNEQFF. The CDR3 DNA sequence: TGTGCCAGCAGTTTCGCGGGGCGCAATGAGCAGTTCTTC.

This clone has only one observation. J is TRBJ2-3 and V is TRBV18; D is ambiguous. The germline V gene has CDR1 KGHSH and CDR2 LQKENI. The V and J ends lost 4 bases and 1 base respectively, with 9 bases between them. CDR3 length equals 14 residues. This CDR3 reads CASSLTRGTDTQYF. The DNA of the CDR3 is TGTGCCAGCTCACTTACCCGGGGCACAGATACGCAGTATTTT. Complete variable domain (other parts from reference TRBV18 and TRBJ2-3): NAGVMQNPRHLVRRRGQEARLRCSPMKGHSHVYWYRQLPEEGLKFMVYLQKENIIDESGMPKERFSAEFPKEGPSILRIQQVVRGDSAAYFCASSLTRGTDTQYFGPGTRLTVL.

The chain employs TRBV5-6 and TRBJ2-7, with D unresolved. Germline V gives CDR1 SGHDT, CDR2 YYEEEE. The CDR3 consists of 11 residues. The V gene lost 7 bases and the J gene lost 2 bases, with 7 bases spanning the gap. CDR3 in amino acids: CASSVAYEQYF. Here the CDR3 DNA reads TGTGCCAGCTCCGTGGCCTACGAGCAGTACTTC.

The chain joins TRBV28 to TRBJ1-5; possible D gene TRBD1, 5 bases. The V and J ends lost 5 bases and 6 bases respectively, with 17 bases between them. Germline V lookup: CDR1 MDHEN, CDR2 SYDVKM. The CDR3 loop spans 15 amino acids. CDR3: CASSPDIQWGQPQHF. CDR3 nucleotides: TGTGCCAGCAGTCCGGACATTCAATGGGGTCAGCCCCAGCATTTT.

V usage is TRBV7-9 and J usage is TRBJ2-7, with a possible D match to TRBD2 (5 bases). V lost 6 bases to trimming and J lost 3 bases, with 9 bases between them. The CDR3 consists of 12 residues. CDR1 is SEHNR, CDR2 FQNEAQ, per germline (reference sequence). In nucleotides, the CDR3 is TGTGCCAGCAGACTAGGTCTCTACGAGCAGTACTTC. Residues: CASRLGLYEQYF.